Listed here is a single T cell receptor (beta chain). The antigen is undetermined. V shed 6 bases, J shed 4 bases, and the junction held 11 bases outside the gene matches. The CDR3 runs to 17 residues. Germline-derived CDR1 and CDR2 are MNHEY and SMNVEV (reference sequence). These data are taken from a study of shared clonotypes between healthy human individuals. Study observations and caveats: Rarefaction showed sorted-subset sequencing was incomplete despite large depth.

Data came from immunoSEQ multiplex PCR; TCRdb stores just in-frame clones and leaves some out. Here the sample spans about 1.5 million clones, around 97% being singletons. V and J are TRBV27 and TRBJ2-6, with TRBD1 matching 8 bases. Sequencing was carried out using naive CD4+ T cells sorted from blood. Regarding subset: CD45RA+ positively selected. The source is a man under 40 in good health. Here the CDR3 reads CASSRTGKVSGANVLTF. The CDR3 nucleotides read TGTGCCAGCAGCCGGACAGGGAAGGTTTCCGGGGCCAACGTCCTGACTTTC.